The text below deals with one TCR beta chain. Sequenced by immunoSEQ multiplex PCR; TCRdb stores in-frame clones only, minus some. The data show tens of thousands of clones, over 90% seen once. This entry belongs to a study of T cell changes during pregnancy in multiple sclerosis. This specimen consisted of CD4+ T cells from peripheral blood mononuclear cells, obtained in the second trimester of pregnancy. The receptor's source is a female donor with multiple sclerosis, enrolled in a pregnancy study.

This CDR3 is CASSSGVTRTTQYF. The CDR3 DNA reads as TGTGCCAGCAGTTCGGGGGTAACAAGGACGACCCAGTACTTC. The chain uses TRBV6-5 and TRBJ2-5; D may be TRBD2 (6 bases). Germline assignment: CDR1 MNHEY and CDR2 SVGAGI. The V gene lost 4 bases and the J gene lost 7 bases, with 16 bases spanning the gap. This CDR3 contains 14 residues.